The rows below give T cell receptor beta chains drawn from one sample of a study of cytomegalovirus exposure and HLA in healthy donors. The repertoire was sequenced with immunoSEQ multiplex PCR; TCRdb's copy has only in-frame clones and lacks some. The table shows about 280,000 clones, with over 75% occurring only once. The sample was PBMCs. The receptors were gathered from a woman between 18 and 30 years old in good health and CMV-seronegative. The CDR3 runs from the conserved cysteine through the conserved F or W. A D gene is named only where the DNA matches it firmly.

j_call: TRBJ2-7; v_call: TRBV11-2; d_call: TRBD1; cdr3_aa: CASAVAGGYEQYF; cdr3_nt: TGTGCCAGCGCCGTCGCAGGGGGCTACGAGCAGTACTTC
j_call: TRBJ2-5; v_call: TRBV5-1; d_call: TRBD1; cdr3_aa: CASSSPLGQGETQYF; cdr3_nt: TGCGCCAGCAGCTCCCCTCTCGGACAGGGAGAGACCCAGTACTTC
j_call: TRBJ2-3; v_call: TRBV28; d_call: TRBD2; cdr3_aa: CASSSSGRGTDTQYF; cdr3_nt: TGTGCCAGCAGTTCGAGCGGGAGGGGCACAGATACGCAGTATTTT
j_call: TRBJ1-1; v_call: TRBV6-1; d_call: .; cdr3_aa: CASSERRGPSEAFF; cdr3_nt: TGTGCCAGCAGTGAACGGCGGGGGCCGTCTGAAGCTTTCTTT
j_call: TRBJ2-5; v_call: TRBV27; d_call: TRBD1; cdr3_aa: CASSYGQGRETQYF; cdr3_nt: TGTGCCAGCAGTTATGGACAGGGAAGAGAGACCCAGTACTTC
j_call: TRBJ1-5; v_call: TRBV27; d_call: TRBD1; cdr3_aa: CATSDRVNQPQHF; cdr3_nt: TGTGCCACCAGCGACAGGGTCAATCAGCCCCAGCATTTT
j_call: TRBJ2-7; v_call: TRBV5-4; d_call: TRBD2; cdr3_aa: CASSLGAGVAYEQYF; cdr3_nt: TGTGCCAGCAGCTTGGGAGCGGGAGTGGCGTACGAGCAGTACTTC
j_call: TRBJ1-5; v_call: TRBV27; d_call: .; cdr3_aa: CASRQGINNQPQHF; cdr3_nt: TGTGCCAGCAGACAGGGTATAAACAATCAGCCCCAGCATTTT
j_call: TRBJ2-7; v_call: TRBV6-5; d_call: TRBD2; cdr3_aa: CASRRLAGDYEQYF; cdr3_nt: TGTGCCAGCAGGAGACTAGCGGGAGACTACGAGCAGTACTTC
j_call: TRBJ1-1; v_call: TRBV4-1; d_call: .; cdr3_aa: CASSTRQFNTEAFF; cdr3_nt: TGCGCCAGCAGCACCCGACAGTTCAACACTGAAGCTTTCTTT
j_call: TRBJ1-2; v_call: TRBV9; d_call: .; cdr3_aa: CASKAGQSNYTF; cdr3_nt: TGTGCCAGCAAGGCCGGACAGTCAAACTACACCTTC
j_call: TRBJ2-3; v_call: TRBV4-1; d_call: .; cdr3_aa: CASSQGISRSTDTQYF; cdr3_nt: TGCGCCAGCAGCCAAGGTATAAGCCGGAGCACAGATACGCAGTATTTT
j_call: TRBJ2-7; v_call: TRBV27; d_call: .; cdr3_aa: CASSFPGALSEQYF; cdr3_nt: TGTGCCAGCAGTTTCCCGGGAGCTCTTAGTGAGCAGTACTTC